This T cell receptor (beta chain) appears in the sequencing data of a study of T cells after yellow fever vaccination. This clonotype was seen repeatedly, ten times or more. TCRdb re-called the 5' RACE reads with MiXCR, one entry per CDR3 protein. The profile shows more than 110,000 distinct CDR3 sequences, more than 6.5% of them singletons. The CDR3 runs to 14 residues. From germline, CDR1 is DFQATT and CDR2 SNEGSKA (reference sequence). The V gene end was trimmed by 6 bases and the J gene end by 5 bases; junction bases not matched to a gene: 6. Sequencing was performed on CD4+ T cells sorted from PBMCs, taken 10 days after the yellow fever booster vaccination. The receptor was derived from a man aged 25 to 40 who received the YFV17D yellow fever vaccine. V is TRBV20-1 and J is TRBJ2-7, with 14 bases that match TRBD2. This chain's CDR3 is CSATGLAGENEQYF. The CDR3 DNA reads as TGCAGTGCCACGGGACTAGCGGGAGAGAACGAGCAGTACTTC.